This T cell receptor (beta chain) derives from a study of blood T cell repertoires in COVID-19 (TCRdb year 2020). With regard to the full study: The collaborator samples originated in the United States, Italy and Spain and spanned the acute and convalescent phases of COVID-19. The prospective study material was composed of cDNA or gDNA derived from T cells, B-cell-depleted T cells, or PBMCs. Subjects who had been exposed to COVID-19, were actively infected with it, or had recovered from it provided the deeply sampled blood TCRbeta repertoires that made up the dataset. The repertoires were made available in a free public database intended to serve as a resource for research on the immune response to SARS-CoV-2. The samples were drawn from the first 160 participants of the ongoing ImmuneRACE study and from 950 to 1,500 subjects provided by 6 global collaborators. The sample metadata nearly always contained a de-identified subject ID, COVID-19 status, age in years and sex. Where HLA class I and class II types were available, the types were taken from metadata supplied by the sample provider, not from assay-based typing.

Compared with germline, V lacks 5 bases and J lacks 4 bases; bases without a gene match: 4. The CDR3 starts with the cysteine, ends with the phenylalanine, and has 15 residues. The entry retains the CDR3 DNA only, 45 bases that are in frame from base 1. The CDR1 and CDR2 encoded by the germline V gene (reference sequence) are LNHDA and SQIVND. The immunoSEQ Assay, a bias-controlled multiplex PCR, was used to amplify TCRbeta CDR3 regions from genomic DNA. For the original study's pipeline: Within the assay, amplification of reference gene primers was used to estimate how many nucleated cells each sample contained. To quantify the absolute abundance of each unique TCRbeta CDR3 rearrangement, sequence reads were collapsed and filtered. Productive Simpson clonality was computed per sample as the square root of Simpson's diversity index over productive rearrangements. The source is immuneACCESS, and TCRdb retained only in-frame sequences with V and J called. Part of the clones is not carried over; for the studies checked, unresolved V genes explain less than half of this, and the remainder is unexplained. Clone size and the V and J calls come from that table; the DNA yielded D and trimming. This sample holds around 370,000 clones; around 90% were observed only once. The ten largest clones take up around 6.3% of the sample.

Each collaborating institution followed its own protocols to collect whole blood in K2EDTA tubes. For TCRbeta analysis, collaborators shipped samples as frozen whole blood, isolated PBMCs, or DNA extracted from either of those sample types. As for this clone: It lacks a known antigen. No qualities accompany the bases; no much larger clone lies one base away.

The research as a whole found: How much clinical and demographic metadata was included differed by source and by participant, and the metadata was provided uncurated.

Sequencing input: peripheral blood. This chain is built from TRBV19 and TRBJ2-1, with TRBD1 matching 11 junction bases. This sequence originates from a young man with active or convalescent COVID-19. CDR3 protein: CASSLGTGGYNEQFF. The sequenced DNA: TGTGCCAGTAGTCTCGGGACAGGGGGATACAATGAGCAGTTCTTC.